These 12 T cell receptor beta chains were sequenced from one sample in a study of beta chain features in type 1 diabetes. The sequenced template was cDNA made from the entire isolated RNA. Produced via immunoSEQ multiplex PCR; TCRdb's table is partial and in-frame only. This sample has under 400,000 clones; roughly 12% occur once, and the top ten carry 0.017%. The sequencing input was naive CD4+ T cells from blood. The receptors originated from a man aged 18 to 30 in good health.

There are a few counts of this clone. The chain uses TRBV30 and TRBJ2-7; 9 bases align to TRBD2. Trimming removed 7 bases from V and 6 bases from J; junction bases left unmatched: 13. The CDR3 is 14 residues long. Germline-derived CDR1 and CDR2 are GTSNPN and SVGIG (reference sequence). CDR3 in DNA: TGTGCCTCCGGGACTAGCTCTCCTGCGGGCGAGCAGTACTTC. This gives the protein CASGTSSPAGEQYF.

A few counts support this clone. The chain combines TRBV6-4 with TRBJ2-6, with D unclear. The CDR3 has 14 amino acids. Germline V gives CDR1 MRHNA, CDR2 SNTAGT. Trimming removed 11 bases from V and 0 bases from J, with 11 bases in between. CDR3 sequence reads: CARPRPSGANVLTF. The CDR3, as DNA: TGTGCCCGTCCGCGCCCCTCTGGGGCCAACGTCCTGACTTTC.

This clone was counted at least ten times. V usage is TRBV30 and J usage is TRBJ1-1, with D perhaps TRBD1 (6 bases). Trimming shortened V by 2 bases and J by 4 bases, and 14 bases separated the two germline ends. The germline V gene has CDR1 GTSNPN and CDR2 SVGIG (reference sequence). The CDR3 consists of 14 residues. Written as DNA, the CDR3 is TGTGCCTGGAGTTCCTCAACAGGGACCACTGAAGCTTTCTTT. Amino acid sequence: CAWSSSTGTTEAFF.

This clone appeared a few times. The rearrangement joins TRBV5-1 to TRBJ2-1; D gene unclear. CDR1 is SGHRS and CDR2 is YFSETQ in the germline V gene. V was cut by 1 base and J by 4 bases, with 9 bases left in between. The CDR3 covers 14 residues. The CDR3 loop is CASSLRRSYNEQFF. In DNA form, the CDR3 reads TGCGCCAGCAGCTTGAGGCGGAGTTACAATGAGCAGTTCTTC.

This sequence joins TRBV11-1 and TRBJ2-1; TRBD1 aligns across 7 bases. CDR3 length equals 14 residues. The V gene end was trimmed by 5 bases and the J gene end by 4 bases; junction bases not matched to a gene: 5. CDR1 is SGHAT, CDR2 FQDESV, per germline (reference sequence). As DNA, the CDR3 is TGTGCCAGCAGCGCCGGGACAGTATACAATGAGCAGTTCTTC. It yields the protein CASSAGTVYNEQFF.

The CDR3 nucleotides read TGTGCCTGGAGTGTACAGTCTGAAAAACTGTTTTTT. Translating it yields CAWSVQSEKLFF. V gene TRBV30 combines with J gene TRBJ1-4; no reliable D call. Germline values: CDR1 GTSNPN, CDR2 SVGIG (reference sequence). Trimming left V 0 bases short and J 7 bases short, with 6 bases between. The CDR3 is made up of 12 amino acids. Drawing the rest from reference TRBV30 and TRBJ1-4, the complete variable domain is SQTIHQWPATLVQPVGSPLSLECTVEGTSNPNLYWYRQAAGRGLQLLFYSVGIGQISSEVPQNLSASRPQDRQFILSSKKLLLSDSGFYLCAWSVQSEKLFFGSGTQLSVL.

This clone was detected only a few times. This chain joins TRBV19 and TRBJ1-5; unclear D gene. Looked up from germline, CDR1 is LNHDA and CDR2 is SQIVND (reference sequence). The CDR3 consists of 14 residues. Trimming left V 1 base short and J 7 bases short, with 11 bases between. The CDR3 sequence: CASSIGQFGQPQHF. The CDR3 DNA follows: TGTGCCAGTAGTATAGGGCAGTTCGGGCAGCCCCAGCATTTT.

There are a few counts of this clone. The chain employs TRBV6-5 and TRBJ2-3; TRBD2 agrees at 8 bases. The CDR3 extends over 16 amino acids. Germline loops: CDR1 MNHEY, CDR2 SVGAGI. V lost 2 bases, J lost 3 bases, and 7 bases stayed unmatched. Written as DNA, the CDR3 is TGTGCCAGCAGTTACCACGGGGTAGCGGGGACAGATACGCAGTATTTT. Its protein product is CASSYHGVAGTDTQYF.

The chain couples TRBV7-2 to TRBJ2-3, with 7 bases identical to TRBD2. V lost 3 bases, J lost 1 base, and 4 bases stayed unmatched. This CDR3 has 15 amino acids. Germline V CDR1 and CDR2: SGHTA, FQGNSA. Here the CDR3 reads CASSFGRAGTDTQYF. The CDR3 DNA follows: TGTGCCAGCAGCTTTGGGAGGGCCGGCACAGATACGCAGTATTTT.

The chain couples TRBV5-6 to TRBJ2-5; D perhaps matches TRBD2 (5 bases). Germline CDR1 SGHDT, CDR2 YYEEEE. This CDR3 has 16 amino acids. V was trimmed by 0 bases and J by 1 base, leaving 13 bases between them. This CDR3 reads CASSLAGRATQETQYF. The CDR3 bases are TGTGCCAGCAGCTTGGCCGGGCGGGCCACCCAAGAGACCCAGTACTTC.

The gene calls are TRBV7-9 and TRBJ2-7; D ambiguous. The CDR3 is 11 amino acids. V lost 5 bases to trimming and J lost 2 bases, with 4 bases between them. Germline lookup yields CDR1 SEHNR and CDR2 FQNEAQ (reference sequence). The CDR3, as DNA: TGTGCCAGCAGCGGCACCTACGAGCAGTACTTC. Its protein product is CASSGTYEQYF.

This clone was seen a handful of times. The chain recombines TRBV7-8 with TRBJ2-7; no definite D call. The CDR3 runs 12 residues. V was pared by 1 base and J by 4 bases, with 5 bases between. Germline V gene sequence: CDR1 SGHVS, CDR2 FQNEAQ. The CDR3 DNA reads TGTGCCAGCAGCTTAGGGGCTTACGAGCAGTACTTC. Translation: CASSLGAYEQYF.